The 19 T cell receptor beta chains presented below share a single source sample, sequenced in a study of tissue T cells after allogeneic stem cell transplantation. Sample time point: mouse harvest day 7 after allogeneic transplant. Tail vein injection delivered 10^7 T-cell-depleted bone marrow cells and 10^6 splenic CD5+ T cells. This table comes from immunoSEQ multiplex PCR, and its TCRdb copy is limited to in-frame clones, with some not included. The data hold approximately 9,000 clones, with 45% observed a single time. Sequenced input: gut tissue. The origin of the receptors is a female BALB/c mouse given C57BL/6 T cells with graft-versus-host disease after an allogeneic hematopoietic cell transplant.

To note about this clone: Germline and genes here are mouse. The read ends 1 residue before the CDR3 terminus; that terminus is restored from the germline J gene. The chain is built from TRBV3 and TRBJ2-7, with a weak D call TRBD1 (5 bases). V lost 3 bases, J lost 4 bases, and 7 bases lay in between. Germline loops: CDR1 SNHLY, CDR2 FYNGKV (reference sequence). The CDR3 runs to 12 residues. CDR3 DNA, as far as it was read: TGTGCCAGCAGCTTCGACAGATATGAACAGTAC. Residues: CASSFDRYEQY. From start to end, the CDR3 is CASSFDRYEQYF.

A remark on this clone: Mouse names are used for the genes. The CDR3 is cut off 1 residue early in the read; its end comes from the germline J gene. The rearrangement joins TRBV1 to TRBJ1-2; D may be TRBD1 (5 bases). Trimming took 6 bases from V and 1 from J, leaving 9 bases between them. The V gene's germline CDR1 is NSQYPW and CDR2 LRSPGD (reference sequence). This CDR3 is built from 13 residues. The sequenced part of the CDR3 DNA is TGCACCTGCAGCCGGGGGAAAAACTCCGACTACACC. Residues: CTCSRGKNSDYT. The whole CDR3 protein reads CTCSRGKNSDYTF.

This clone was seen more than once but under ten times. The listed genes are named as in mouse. CDR3 bases read: TGCTCCAGCAGTCAATCGATGACTGGAAACACCTTGTAC. Its translation is CSSSQSMTGNTLY. The CDR3 in its entirety is CSSSQSMTGNTLYF. The chain links TRBV23 to TRBJ2-4; the table's D call of TRBD2 was not tested on the DNA. The CDR3 end is not reached by the read, which stops 1 residue before it; the germline J gene fills it in. Looked up from germline, CDR1 is KGHTA and CDR2 is FQNQQP. The length of the CDR3 is 14 residues.

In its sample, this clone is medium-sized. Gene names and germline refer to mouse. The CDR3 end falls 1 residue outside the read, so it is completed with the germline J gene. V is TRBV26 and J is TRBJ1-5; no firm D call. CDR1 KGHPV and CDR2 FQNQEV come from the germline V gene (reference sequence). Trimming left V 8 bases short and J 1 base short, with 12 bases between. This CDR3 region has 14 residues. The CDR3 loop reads CASPTGLNNQAPLF. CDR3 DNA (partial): TGTGCCAGCCCCACGGGGTTGAACAACCAGGCTCCGCTT.

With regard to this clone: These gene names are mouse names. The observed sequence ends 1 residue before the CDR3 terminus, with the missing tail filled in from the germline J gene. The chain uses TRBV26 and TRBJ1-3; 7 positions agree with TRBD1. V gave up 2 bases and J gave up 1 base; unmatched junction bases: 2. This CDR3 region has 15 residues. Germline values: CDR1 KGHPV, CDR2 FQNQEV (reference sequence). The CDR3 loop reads CASSLTGASGNTLYF. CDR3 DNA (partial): TGTGCCAGCAGTCTGACAGGGGCCTCTGGAAATACGCTCTAT.

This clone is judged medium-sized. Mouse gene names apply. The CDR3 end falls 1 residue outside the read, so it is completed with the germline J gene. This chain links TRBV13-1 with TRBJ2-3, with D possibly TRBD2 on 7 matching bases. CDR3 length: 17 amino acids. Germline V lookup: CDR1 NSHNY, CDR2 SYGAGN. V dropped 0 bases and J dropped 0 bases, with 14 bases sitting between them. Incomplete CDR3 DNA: TGTGCCAGCAGTGATGGCGGGGGGCCGGGGAGTGCAGAAACGCTGTAT. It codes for CASSDGGGPGSAETLY. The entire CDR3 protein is CASSDGGGPGSAETLYF.

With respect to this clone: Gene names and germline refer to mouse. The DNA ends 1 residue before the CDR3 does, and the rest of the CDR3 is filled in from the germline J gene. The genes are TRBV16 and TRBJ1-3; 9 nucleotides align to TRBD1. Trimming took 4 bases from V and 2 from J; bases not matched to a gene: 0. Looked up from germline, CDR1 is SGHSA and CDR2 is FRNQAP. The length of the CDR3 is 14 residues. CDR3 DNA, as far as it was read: TGTGCAAGCAGCTGGACAGGGGCTGGAAATACGCTCTAT. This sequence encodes CASSWTGAGNTLY. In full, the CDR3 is CASSWTGAGNTLYF.

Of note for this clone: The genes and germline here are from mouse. The chain's CDR3 is CASSPQTGLNQDTQYF. The covered CDR3 bases are TGTGCCAGCAGTCCCCAGACTGGGCTTAACCAAGACACCCAGTAC. This chain links TRBV19 with TRBJ2-5; 7 bases are shared with TRBD2. The sequence runs out 1 residue before the end of the CDR3; the remainder is reconstructed from the germline J gene. The ends lost 4 bases at V and 0 bases at J; junction bases unmatched: 8. The CDR3 has 16 residues. Germline V gene lookup returns CDR1 FNHDT and CDR2 SITEND (reference sequence).

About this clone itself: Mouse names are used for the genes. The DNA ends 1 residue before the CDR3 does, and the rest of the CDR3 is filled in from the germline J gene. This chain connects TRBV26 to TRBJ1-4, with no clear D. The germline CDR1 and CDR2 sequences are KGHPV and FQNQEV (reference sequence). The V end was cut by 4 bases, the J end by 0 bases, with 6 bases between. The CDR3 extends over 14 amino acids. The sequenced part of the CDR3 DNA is TGTGCCAGCAGTCGTGGGGTTTCCAACGAAAGATTATTT. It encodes CASSRGVSNERLF. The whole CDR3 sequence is CASSRGVSNERLFF.

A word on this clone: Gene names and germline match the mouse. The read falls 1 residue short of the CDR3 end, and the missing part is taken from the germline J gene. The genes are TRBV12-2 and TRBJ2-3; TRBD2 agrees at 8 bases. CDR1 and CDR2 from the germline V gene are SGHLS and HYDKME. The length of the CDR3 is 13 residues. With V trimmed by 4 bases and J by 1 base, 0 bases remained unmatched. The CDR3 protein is CASSGGRAETLYF. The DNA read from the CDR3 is TGTGCCAGCTCGGGGGGGCGTGCAGAAACGCTGTAT. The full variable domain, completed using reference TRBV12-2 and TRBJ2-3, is NSGVVQSPRYIIKGKGERSILKCIPISGHLSVAWYQQTQGQELKFFIQHYDKMERDKGNLPSRFSVQQFDDYHSEMNMSALELEDSAVYFCASSGGRAETLYFGSGTRLTVL.

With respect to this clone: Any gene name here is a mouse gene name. Partial CDR3 DNA: TGTGCCAGCAGTCTGGGGACTAGTGCAGAAACGCTGTAT. Its protein product is CASSLGTSAETLY. The whole CDR3 protein reads CASSLGTSAETLYF. The chain uses TRBV26 and TRBJ2-3, with D perhaps matching TRBD2 (6 bases). The CDR3 extends 1 residue past the end of the read, so its final part is completed from the germline J gene. CDR3 length: 14 amino acids. CDR1 KGHPV and CDR2 FQNQEV come from the germline V gene (reference sequence). The V end was cut by 2 bases, the J end by 0 bases, with 6 bases between.

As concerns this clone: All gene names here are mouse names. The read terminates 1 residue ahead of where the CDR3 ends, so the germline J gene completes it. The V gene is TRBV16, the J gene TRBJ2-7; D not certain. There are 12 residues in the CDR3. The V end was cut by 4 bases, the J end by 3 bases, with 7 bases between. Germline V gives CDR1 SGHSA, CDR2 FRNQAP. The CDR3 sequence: CASSYGLYEQYF. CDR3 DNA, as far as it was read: TGTGCAAGCAGCTACGGCCTCTATGAACAGTAC.

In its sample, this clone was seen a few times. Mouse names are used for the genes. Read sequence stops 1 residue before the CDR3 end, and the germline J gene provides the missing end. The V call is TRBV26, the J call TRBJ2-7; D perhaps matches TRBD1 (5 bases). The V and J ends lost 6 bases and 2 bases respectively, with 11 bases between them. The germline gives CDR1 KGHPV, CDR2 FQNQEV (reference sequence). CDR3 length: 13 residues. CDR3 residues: CASRDGQPYEQYF. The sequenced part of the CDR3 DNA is TGTGCCAGCAGAGACGGACAACCCTATGAACAGTAC.

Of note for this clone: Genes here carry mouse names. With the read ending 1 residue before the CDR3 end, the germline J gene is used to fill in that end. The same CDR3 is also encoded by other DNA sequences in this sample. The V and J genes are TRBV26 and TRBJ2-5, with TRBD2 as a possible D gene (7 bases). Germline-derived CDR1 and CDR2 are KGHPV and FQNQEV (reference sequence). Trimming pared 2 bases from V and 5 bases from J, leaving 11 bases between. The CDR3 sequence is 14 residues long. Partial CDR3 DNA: TGTGCCAGCAGTCTGGGGGGGCGGGGAGACACCCAGTAC. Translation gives CASSLGGRGDTQY. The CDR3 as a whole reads CASSLGGRGDTQYF.

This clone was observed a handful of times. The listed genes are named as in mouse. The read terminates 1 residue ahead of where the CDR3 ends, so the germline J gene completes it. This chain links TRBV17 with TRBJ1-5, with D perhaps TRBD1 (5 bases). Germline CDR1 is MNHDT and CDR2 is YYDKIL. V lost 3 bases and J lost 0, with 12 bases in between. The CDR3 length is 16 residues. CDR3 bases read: TGTGCTAGCAGTAGTATGGACAACAATAACAACCAGGCTCCGCTT. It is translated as CASSSMDNNNNQAPL. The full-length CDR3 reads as CASSSMDNNNNQAPLF.

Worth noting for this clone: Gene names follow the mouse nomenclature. The CDR3 loop is CASSLDSSGNTLYF. The sequenced CDR3 bases are TGTGCCAGCAGCCTCGACAGTTCTGGAAATACGCTCTAT. The gene calls are TRBV26 and TRBJ1-3; D perhaps matches TRBD1 (5 bases). The read terminates 1 residue ahead of where the CDR3 ends, so the germline J gene completes it. V dropped 6 bases and J dropped 0 bases, with 9 bases sitting between them. CDR3 size: 14 residues. In germline, CDR1 is KGHPV, CDR2 FQNQEV (reference sequence).

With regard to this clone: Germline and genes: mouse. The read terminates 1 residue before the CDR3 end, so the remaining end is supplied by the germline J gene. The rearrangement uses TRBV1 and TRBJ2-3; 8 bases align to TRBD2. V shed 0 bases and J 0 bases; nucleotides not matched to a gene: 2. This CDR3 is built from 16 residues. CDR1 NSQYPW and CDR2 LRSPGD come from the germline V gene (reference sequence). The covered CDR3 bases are TGCACCTGCAGTGCAGATTTGGGGGGGAGTGCAGAAACGCTGTAT. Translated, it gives CTCSADLGGSAETLY. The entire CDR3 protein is CTCSADLGGSAETLYF.

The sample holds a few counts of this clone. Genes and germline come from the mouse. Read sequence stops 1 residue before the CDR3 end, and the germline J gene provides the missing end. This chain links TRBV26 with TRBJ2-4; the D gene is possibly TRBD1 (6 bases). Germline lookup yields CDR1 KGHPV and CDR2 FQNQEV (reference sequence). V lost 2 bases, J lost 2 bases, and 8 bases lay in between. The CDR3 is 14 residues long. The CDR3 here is CASSLTGFQNTLYF. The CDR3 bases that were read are TGTGCCAGCAGTCTGACAGGGTTTCAAAACACCTTGTAC.

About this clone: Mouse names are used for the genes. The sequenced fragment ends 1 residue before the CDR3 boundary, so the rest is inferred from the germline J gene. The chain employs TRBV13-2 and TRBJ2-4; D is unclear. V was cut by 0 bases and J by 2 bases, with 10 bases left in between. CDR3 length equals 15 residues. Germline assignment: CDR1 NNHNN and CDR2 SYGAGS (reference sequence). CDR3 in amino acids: CASGDAPGSQNTLYF. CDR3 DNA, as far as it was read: TGTGCCAGCGGTGATGCGCCGGGGTCTCAAAACACCTTGTAC.